Presented here are 3 T cell receptor beta chains from one specimen sequenced in a study of blood T cell repertoires in COVID-19. Profiling relied on immunoSEQ multiplex PCR, and the TCRdb table lists in-frame clones only, not all of them. The sample consists of 120,000 or so clones, around nine tenths of them appearing once. The sample consisted of peripheral blood. These receptor sequences come from a man in his forties or fifties with acute or convalescent COVID-19.

J is TRBJ2-2 and V is TRBV4-1; D is uncertain. This CDR3 contains 15 residues. V was clipped by 1 base and J by 0 bases, with 6 bases between them. The V gene's germline CDR1 is MGHRA and CDR2 YSYEKL. For the CDR3, the DNA is TGCGCCAGCAGCCAAGGGTGGCCGAACACCGGGGAGCTGTTTTTT. Residues: CASSQGWPNTGELFF.

The chain links TRBV4-3 to TRBJ1-2, with D possibly matching TRBD1 (5 bases). In germline, CDR1 is LGHNA, CDR2 YSLEER. This CDR3 has 18 residues. Trimming removed 6 bases at V and 4 bases at J, with 27 bases between. CDR3 amino acids: CASSRKGASTGLVYGYTF. CDR3 coding DNA: TGCGCCAGCAGTCGGAAAGGGGCGTCAACTGGATTAGTCTATGGCTACACCTTC.

V usage is TRBV7-2 and J usage is TRBJ1-2; tentatively, D is TRBD1 (6 bases). The CDR3 totals 13 residues. Germline V gene lookup returns CDR1 SGHTA and CDR2 FQGNSA. Trimming pared 1 base from V and 7 bases from J, leaving 10 bases between. CDR3 DNA: TGTGCCAGCAGCTTAGGAGCACAGGGTGGCTACACCTTC. Translating gives CASSLGAQGGYTF.